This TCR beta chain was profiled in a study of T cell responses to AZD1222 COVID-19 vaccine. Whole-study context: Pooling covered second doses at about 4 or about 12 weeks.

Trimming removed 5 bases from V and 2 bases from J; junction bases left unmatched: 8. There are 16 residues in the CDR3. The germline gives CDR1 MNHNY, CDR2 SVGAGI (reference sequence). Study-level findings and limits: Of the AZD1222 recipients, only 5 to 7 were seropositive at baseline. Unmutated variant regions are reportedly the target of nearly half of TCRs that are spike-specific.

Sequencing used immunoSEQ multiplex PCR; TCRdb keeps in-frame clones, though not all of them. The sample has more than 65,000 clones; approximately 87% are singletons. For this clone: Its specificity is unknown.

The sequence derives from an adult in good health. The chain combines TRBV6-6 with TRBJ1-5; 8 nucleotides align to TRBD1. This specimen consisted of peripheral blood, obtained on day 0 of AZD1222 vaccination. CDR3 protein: CASSVRGQAGNQPQHF. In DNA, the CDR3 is TGTGCCAGCAGTGTCAGGGGGCAGGCCGGCAATCAGCCCCAGCATTTT.